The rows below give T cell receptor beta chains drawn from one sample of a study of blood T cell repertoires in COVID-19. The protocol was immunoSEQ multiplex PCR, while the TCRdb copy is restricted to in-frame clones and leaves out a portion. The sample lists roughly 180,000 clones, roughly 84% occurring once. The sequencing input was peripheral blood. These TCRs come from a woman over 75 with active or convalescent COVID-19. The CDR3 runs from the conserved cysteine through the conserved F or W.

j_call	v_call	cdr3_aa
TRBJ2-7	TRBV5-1	CASSLGTGGYEQYF
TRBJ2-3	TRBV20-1	CSASSAGVDATDTQYF
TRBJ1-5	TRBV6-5	CATGQGTISNQPQHF
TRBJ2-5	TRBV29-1	CSVLIAGGPTEETQYF
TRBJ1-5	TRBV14	CASSQWGPNQPQHF
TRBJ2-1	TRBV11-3	CASSERSVVAGSSNEQFF
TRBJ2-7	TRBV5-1	CASSRTGVIYEQYF
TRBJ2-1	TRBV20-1	CSASTGGEQFF
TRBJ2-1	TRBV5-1	CASSLFLAADNEQFF
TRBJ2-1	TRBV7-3	CASSSLAGGSYNEQFF
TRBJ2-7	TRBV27	CASSRLFGTRGYEQYF
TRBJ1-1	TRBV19	CASSLQGNTEAFF
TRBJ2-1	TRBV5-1	CASSLDNTSEQFF
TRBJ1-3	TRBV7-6	CASSLGQGLSGNTIYF
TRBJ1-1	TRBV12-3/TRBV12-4	CASSLRRTEAFF
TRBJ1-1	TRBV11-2	CASSLRGGETEAFF
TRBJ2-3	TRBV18	CASSDSGGDTQYF
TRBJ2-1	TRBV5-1	CASRGYGTEYNEQFF